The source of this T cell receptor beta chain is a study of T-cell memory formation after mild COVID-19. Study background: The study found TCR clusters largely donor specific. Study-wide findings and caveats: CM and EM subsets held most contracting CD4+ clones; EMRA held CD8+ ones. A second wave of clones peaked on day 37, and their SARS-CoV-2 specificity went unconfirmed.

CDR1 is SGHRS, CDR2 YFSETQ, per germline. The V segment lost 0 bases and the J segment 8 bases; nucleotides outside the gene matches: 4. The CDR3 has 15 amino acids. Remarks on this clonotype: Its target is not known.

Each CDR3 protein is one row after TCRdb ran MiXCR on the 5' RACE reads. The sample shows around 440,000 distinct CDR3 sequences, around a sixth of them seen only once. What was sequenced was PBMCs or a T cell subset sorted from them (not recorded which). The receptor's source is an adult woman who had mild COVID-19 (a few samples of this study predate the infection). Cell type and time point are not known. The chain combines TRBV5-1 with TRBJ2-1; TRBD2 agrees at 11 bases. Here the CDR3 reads CASSLDSGGADEQFF. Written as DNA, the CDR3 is TGCGCCAGCAGCTTGGATAGCGGGGGGGCTGATGAGCAGTTCTTC.